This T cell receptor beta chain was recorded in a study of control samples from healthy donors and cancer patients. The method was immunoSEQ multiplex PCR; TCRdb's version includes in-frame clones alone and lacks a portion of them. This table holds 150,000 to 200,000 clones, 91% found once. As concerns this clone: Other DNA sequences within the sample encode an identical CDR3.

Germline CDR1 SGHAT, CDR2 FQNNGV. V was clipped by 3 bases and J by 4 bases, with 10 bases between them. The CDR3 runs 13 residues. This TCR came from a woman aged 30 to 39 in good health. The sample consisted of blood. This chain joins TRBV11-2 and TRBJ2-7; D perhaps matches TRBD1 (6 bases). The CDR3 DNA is TGTGCCAGCAGCTTCGGGACAACTTACGAGCAGTACTTC. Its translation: CASSFGTTYEQYF.